These T cell receptor beta chains were read from a single sample in a study of cytomegalovirus exposure and HLA in healthy donors. The data were produced by immunoSEQ multiplex PCR, yet TCRdb's version contains in-frame clones alone and is incomplete. The sample shows tens of thousands of clones, 60% to 80% of them seen only once. The sequenced material came from PBMCs. The origin of the receptors is a woman between 25 and 40 years old in good health and CMV-seronegative. Both conserved end residues are part of each CDR3. Each record gives: V gene, D gene, clone size, J gene, CDR3 protein, CDR3 DNA. D genes are given only for firm matches. The size of a clone is reported for some rows only, either as once, few or many, or as a class for expanded clones.

v_call: TRBV5-6; d_call: .; clone_size: few; j_call: TRBJ2-2; cdr3_aa: CASSLYSKELFF; cdr3_nt: TGTGCCAGCAGCTTGTACAGTAAGGAGCTGTTTTTT
v_call: TRBV29-1; d_call: TRBD1; clone_size: .; j_call: TRBJ1-4; cdr3_aa: CSAWTGGGEKLFF; cdr3_nt: TGCAGCGCTTGGACAGGGGGCGGGGAAAAACTGTTTTTT
v_call: TRBV5-1; d_call: TRBD2; clone_size: few; j_call: TRBJ2-1; cdr3_aa: CASAQGLAYNEQFF; cdr3_nt: TGCGCCAGCGCCCAGGGACTAGCCTACAATGAGCAGTTCTTC
v_call: TRBV29-1; d_call: .; clone_size: few; j_call: TRBJ1-1; cdr3_aa: CSARRGTDREAFF; cdr3_nt: TGCAGCGCCCGAAGGGGGACGGATCGAGAAGCTTTCTTT
v_call: TRBV12-2; d_call: .; clone_size: few; j_call: TRBJ1-5; cdr3_aa: CASRLVPGQGGNQPQHF; cdr3_nt: TGTGCAAGTCGCTTAGTTCCGGGACAGGGGGGCAATCAGCCCCAGCATTTT
v_call: TRBV29-1; d_call: TRBD1; clone_size: .; j_call: TRBJ1-1; cdr3_aa: CSVLGTGVFTEAFF; cdr3_nt: TGCAGCGTGTTAGGGACAGGGGTATTTACTGAAGCTTTCTTT
v_call: TRBV6-4; d_call: .; clone_size: .; j_call: TRBJ2-2; cdr3_aa: CASSDPLTANTGELFF; cdr3_nt: TGTGCCAGCAGTGACCCTTTGACAGCGAACACCGGGGAGCTGTTTTTT
v_call: TRBV18; d_call: .; clone_size: .; j_call: TRBJ1-5; cdr3_aa: CASSQTGISNQPQHF; cdr3_nt: TGTGCCAGCTCGCAAACAGGGATTAGCAATCAGCCCCAGCATTTT
v_call: TRBV6-6; d_call: TRBD1; clone_size: .; j_call: TRBJ1-1; cdr3_aa: CASSYSGQGREAFF; cdr3_nt: TGTGCCAGCAGTTACTCAGGACAGGGCCGTGAAGCTTTCTTT
v_call: TRBV5-8; d_call: .; clone_size: few; j_call: TRBJ2-2; cdr3_aa: CASREFIATYTGELFF; cdr3_nt: TGTGCCAGCCGCGAATTCATCGCCACCTACACCGGGGAGCTGTTTTTT
v_call: TRBV6-1; d_call: TRBD1; clone_size: few; j_call: TRBJ1-2; cdr3_aa: CASSEIRTGDYGYTF; cdr3_nt: TGTGCCAGCAGTGAAATCAGGACAGGGGACTATGGCTACACCTTC
v_call: TRBV5-1; d_call: TRBD2; clone_size: few; j_call: TRBJ2-2; cdr3_aa: CASSGGGADTGELFF; cdr3_nt: TGCGCCAGCAGCGGCGGGGGGGCGGACACCGGGGAGCTGTTTTTT
v_call: TRBV5-6; d_call: .; clone_size: few; j_call: TRBJ2-1; cdr3_aa: CASSLAGPNEQFF; cdr3_nt: TGTGCCAGCAGCCTCGCGGGGCCCAATGAGCAGTTCTTC
v_call: TRBV18; d_call: .; clone_size: few; j_call: TRBJ2-2; cdr3_aa: CASSLQTENTGELFF; cdr3_nt: TGTGCCAGCTCCCTTCAGACAGAGAACACCGGGGAGCTGTTTTTT
v_call: TRBV5-4; d_call: TRBD2; clone_size: .; j_call: TRBJ2-5; cdr3_aa: CASSFKRETRETQYF; cdr3_nt: TGTGCCAGCAGCTTTAAGCGGGAGACCAGAGAGACCCAGTACTTC
v_call: TRBV28; d_call: .; clone_size: .; j_call: TRBJ1-2; cdr3_aa: CASSPPVGMLYGYTF; cdr3_nt: TGTGCCAGCAGTCCCCCAGTGGGCATGCTATATGGCTACACCTTC
v_call: TRBV29-1; d_call: TRBD1; clone_size: .; j_call: TRBJ1-5; cdr3_aa: CSVGQGTQPQHF; cdr3_nt: TGCAGCGTCGGACAGGGAACTCAGCCCCAGCATTTT
v_call: TRBV2; d_call: .; clone_size: once; j_call: TRBJ2-3; cdr3_aa: CASFTGSGTDTQYF; cdr3_nt: TGTGCCAGCTTTACAGGGTCGGGCACAGATACGCAGTATTTT
v_call: TRBV12-5; d_call: TRBD1; clone_size: .; j_call: TRBJ2-7; cdr3_aa: CASGLAHGTASYEQYF; cdr3_nt: TGTGCTAGTGGTTTGGCCCATGGGACAGCCTCCTACGAGCAGTACTTC
v_call: TRBV6-1; d_call: TRBD2; clone_size: .; j_call: TRBJ2-3; cdr3_aa: CASSEYGGSLAGADTQYF; cdr3_nt: TGTGCCAGCAGTGAATACGGCGGATCGCTAGCGGGGGCGGATACGCAGTATTTT
v_call: TRBV6-5; d_call: .; clone_size: .; j_call: TRBJ2-1; cdr3_aa: CASSTNSGEQFF; cdr3_nt: TGTGCCAGCAGTACGAATAGTGGTGAGCAGTTCTTC
v_call: TRBV19; d_call: TRBD1; clone_size: few; j_call: TRBJ1-4; cdr3_aa: CASSPTTGPTNEKLFF; cdr3_nt: TGTGCCAGTAGTCCGACGACAGGGCCAACTAATGAAAAACTGTTTTTT
v_call: TRBV5-1; d_call: .; clone_size: few; j_call: TRBJ2-1; cdr3_aa: CASSLVPGQDYNEQFF; cdr3_nt: TGCGCCAGCAGCTTGGTCCCAGGCCAGGACTACAATGAGCAGTTCTTC
v_call: TRBV5-1; d_call: TRBD2; clone_size: .; j_call: TRBJ2-4; cdr3_aa: CASSSGGQNIQYF; cdr3_nt: TGCGCCAGCAGCTCGGGGGGTCAAAACATTCAGTACTTC
v_call: TRBV27; d_call: .; clone_size: .; j_call: TRBJ2-3; cdr3_aa: CASSLRWQGFTDTQYF; cdr3_nt: TGTGCCAGCAGCTTAAGGTGGCAGGGGTTCACAGATACGCAGTATTTT
v_call: TRBV27; d_call: .; clone_size: .; j_call: TRBJ2-5; cdr3_aa: CASSRVGETQYF; cdr3_nt: TGTGCCAGCAGCAGGGTTGGAGAGACCCAGTACTTC